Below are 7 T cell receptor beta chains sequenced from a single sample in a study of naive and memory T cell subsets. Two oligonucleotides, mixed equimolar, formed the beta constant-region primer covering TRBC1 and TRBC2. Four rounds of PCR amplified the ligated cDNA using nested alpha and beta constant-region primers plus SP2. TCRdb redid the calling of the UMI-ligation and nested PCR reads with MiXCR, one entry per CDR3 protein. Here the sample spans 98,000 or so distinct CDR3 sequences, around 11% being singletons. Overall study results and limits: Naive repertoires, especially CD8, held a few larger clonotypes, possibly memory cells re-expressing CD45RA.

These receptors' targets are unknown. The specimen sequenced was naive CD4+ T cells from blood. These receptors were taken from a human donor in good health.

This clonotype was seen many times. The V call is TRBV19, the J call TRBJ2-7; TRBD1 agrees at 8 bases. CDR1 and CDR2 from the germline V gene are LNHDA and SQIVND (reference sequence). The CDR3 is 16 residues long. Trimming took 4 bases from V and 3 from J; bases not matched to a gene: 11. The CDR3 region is CASSTNRGMKSYEQYF. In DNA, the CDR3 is TGTGCCAGTAGTACTAACAGGGGGATGAAAAGCTACGAGCAGTACTTC.

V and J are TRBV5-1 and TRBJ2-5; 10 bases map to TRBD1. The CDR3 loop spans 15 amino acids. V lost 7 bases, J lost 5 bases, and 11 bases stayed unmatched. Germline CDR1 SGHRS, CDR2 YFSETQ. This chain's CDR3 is CASDRDRGLPETQYF. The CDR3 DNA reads TGCGCCAGCGACCGGGACAGGGGATTGCCGGAGACCCAGTACTTC. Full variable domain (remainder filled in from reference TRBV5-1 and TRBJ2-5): KAGVTQTPRYLIKTRGQQVTLSCSPISGHRSVSWYQQTPGQGLQFLFEYFSETQRNKGNFPGRFSGRQFSNSRSEMNVSTLELGDSALYLCASDRDRGLPETQYFGPGTRLLVL.

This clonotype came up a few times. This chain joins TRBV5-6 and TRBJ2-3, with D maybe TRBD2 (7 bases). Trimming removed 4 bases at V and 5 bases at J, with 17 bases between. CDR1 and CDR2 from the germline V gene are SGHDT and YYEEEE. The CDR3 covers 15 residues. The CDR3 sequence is CASSRRGGAVDTQYF. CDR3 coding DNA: TGTGCCAGCAGCCGGAGGGGGGGGGCCGTAGATACGCAGTATTTT.

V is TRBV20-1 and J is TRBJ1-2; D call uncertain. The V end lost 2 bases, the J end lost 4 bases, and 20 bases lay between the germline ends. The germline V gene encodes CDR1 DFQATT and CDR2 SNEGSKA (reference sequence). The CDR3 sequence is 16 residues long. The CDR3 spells CSARPRTVAPPYGYTF. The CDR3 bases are TGCAGTGCTAGACCTCGCACAGTGGCTCCACCCTATGGCTACACCTTC.

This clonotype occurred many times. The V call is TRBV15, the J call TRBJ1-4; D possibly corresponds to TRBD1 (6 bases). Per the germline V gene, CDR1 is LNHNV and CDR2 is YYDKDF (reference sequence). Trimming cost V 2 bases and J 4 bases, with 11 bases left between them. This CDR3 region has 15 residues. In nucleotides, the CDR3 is TGTGCCACCAGCAGATCCAGGGGATATAATGAAAAACTGTTTTTT. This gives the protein CATSRSRGYNEKLFF.

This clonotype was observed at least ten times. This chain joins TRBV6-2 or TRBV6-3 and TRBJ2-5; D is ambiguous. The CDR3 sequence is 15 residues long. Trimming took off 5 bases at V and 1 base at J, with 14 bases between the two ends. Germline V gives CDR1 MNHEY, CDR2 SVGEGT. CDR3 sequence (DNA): TGTGCCAGCAGTCCGATGGACCGCCCCCAAGAGACCCAGTACTTC. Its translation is CASSPMDRPQETQYF.

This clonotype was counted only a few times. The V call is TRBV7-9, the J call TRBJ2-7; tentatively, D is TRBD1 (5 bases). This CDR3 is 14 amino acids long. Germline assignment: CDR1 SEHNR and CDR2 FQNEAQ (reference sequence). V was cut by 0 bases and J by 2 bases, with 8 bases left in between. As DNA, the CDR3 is TGTGCCAGCAGCTTAGCAGGGGAAACCTACGAGCAGTACTTC. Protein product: CASSLAGETYEQYF. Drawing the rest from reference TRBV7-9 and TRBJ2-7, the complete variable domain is DTGVSQNPRHKITKRGQNVTFRCDPISEHNRLYWYRQTLGQGPEFLTYFQNEAQLEKSRLLSDRFSAERPKGSFSTLEIQRTEQGDSAMYLCASSLAGETYEQYFGPGTRLTVT.